This T cell receptor (beta chain) was captured by sequencing in a study of blood T cell repertoires in COVID-19. On the study more broadly: In each case, the material was cDNA or gDNA derived from T cells, B-cell-depleted T cells, or PBMCs.

In the authors' methods: Counts of nucleated cells, estimated from reference gene primer amplification, were obtained. Clones were sequenced by immunoSEQ multiplex PCR, and TCRdb holds only the in-frame ones, with some missing. The DNA gave D and trimming, while V, J and clone size come from that table. In the table there are roughly 9,600 clones, about 81% of which are singletons. Germline loops: CDR1 LGHDT, CDR2 YNNKEL (reference sequence). This CDR3 has 16 amino acids. V was cut by 1 base and J by 0 bases, with 9 bases left in between. The rearrangement links TRBV3-1 (or the pseudogene TRBV3-2) to TRBJ1-4; no clear D gene. Sequencing was performed on peripheral blood. The TCR was taken from a man aged 55 to 70 with active COVID-19. CDR3 DNA sequence: TGTGCCAGCAGCCAAGCCGGAGTATCAACTAATGAAAAACTGTTTTTT. Translated, it gives CASSQAGVSTNEKLFF.